The rows below give T cell receptor beta chains drawn from one sample of a study of OX40 agonist ivuxolimab in advanced cancers. Method: immunoSEQ multiplex PCR; TCRdb's copy keeps in-frame clones and lacks some. The sample lists 60,000 or so clones; around 87% were seen once. Specimen: CD4+ or CD8+ T cells sorted from blood, collected in a trial of the OX40 agonist ivuxolimab. These receptors originate from an adult with an advanced solid tumor such as melanoma, head and neck, liver or kidney cancer. The CDR3 runs from the conserved cysteine through the conserved F or W. The D gene is left open where the match is weak. Clone sizes are given selectively: once, few, many, or a class where the clone is expanded.

TRBD2,TRBJ2-7,.,TRBV6-6,TGTGCCAGCAAGCGGGGACTAGCGGAGTACGAGCAGTACTTC,CASKRGLAEYEQYF
.,TRBJ2-7,.,TRBV7-2,TGTGCCAGCAGCTTAGCGTGGGGCCCCGAGCAGTACTTC,CASSLAWGPEQYF
.,TRBJ2-7,.,TRBV5-1,TGCGCCAGCAGAGGGTCTCGGGAGAGCTACGAGCAGTACTTC,CASRGSRESYEQYF
TRBD1,TRBJ2-5,once,TRBV27,TGTGCCAGCAGCTATAGGACAGGGGATCCCCAAGAGACCCAGTACTTC,CASSYRTGDPQETQYF
.,TRBJ2-7,.,TRBV5-1,TGCGCCAGCAGCTTGGAGGGAAGCCCCGATAGCCTGTACTTC,CASSLEGSPDSLYF
.,TRBJ2-1,.,TRBV14,TGTGCCAGCAGCCACTGGCAGTCAGACAATGAGCAGTTCTTC,CASSHWQSDNEQFF
.,TRBJ2-5,once,TRBV11-2,TGTGCCAGCAGCTTGTCGGAGACCCAGTACTTC,CASSLSETQYF
.,TRBJ2-7,.,TRBV5-1,TGCGCCAGCAGCTTGGAAGGTCTAGAAGAGCAGTACTTC,CASSLEGLEEQYF
.,TRBJ2-3,.,TRBV19,TGTGCCAGTAGTATAGGGGGTAGCGCAGATACGCAGTATTTT,CASSIGGSADTQYF
TRBD2,TRBJ2-2,.,TRBV2,TGTGCCAGCAGGGTGGGGCTAGCGGACCGGGAGCTGTTTTTT,CASRVGLADRELFF
.,TRBJ2-2,.,TRBV2,TGTGCCAGCAGCAAAGTCAGGGTGGCGAACACCGGGGAGCTGTTTTTT,CASSKVRVANTGELFF
.,TRBJ1-6,.,TRBV19,TGTGCCAGTAGTCCTCGGGCCAGTAATTCACCCCTCCACTTT,CASSPRASNSPLHF
.,TRBJ2-7,.,TRBV6-1,TGTGCCAGCAGTGAAGCTGGCCTAACCGGAAAGTACTTC,CASSEAGLTGKYF